The 2 T cell receptor beta chains below all came from one sample that was sequenced in a study of T cell clones after liver transplantation. The repertoire was sequenced with immunoSEQ multiplex PCR; TCRdb's copy has only in-frame clones and lacks some. The data show 95,000 to 110,000 clones, 82% seen once. The sample in question was CD4+ T cells from blood, obtained before liver transplant. Receptors were obtained from a human donor who received a liver transplant.

This rearrangement joins TRBV9 to TRBJ1-1, with D perhaps matching TRBD1 (6 bases). Germline-derived CDR1 and CDR2 are SGDLS and YYNGEE. V lost 1 base to trimming and J lost 0 bases, with 7 bases between them. The CDR3 length is 14 residues. CDR3 loop: CASSVQGMNTEAFF. CDR3 DNA sequence: TGTGCCAGCAGCGTACAGGGGATGAACACTGAAGCTTTCTTT.

The chain couples TRBV7-9 to TRBJ1-1; 11 positions match TRBD1. Germline V gene data show CDR1 as SEHNR and CDR2 as FQNEAQ (reference sequence). The trim removed 5 bases at V and 5 bases at J, leaving 13 bases unmatched. This CDR3 spans 17 amino acids. The CDR3 loop reads CASSQRPIGTGGTEAFF. CDR3 DNA sequence: TGTGCCAGCAGCCAAAGGCCGATAGGGACAGGGGGAACTGAAGCTTTCTTT.